A selection of T cell receptor beta chains follows, all from one sample in a study of T cells in Graves' hyperthyroidism and ophthalmopathy. Via MiXCR, TCRdb re-called the multiplex PCR reads, giving one row per CDR3 protein. The sample yields about 640,000 distinct CDR3 sequences, under 25% seen once. Sequencing was done on a sample of blood. The receptor source for this set is a man younger than 40 with Graves' ophthalmopathy. The CDR3 runs from the conserved cysteine through the conserved F or W. Fields, in order: clone size, J gene, D gene, V gene, CDR3 length, CDR3 DNA, CDR3 protein. The D gene is left open where the match is weak. Rows may omit the clone size; those that give it use once, few, many or a size class.

clone_size: -
j_call: TRBJ2-1
d_call: -
v_call: TRBV29-1
cdr3_length: 13
cdr3_nt: TGCAGCGTTGAATACCAGTTACACAATGAGCAGTTCTTC
cdr3_aa: CSVEYQLHNEQFF

clone_size: many
j_call: TRBJ2-1
d_call: -
v_call: TRBV30
cdr3_length: 10
cdr3_nt: TGTGCCTGGAGCCTCAATGAGCAGTTCTTC
cdr3_aa: CAWSLNEQFF

clone_size: -
j_call: TRBJ2-7
d_call: TRBD2
v_call: TRBV29-1
cdr3_length: 13
cdr3_nt: TGCAGCGTTGAAAGACTAGCGGGAGACGAGCAGTACTTC
cdr3_aa: CSVERLAGDEQYF

clone_size: many
j_call: TRBJ1-1
d_call: -
v_call: TRBV7-2
cdr3_length: 12
cdr3_nt: TGTGCCAGCAGCTTTGCAGACACTGAAGCTTTCTTT
cdr3_aa: CASSFADTEAFF

clone_size: -
j_call: TRBJ1-1
d_call: TRBD1
v_call: TRBV12-3/TRBV12-4
cdr3_length: 15
cdr3_nt: TGTGCCAGCAGTTCCGGGACAGGGTCAGATTTGGGGGCTTTCTTT
cdr3_aa: CASSSGTGSDLGAFF

clone_size: -
j_call: TRBJ2-3
d_call: -
v_call: TRBV13
cdr3_length: 18
cdr3_nt: TGTGCCAGCAGCTTGTACGACCACCGGGACACCTACACAGATACGCTGTATTTT
cdr3_aa: CASSLYDHRDTYTDTLYF

clone_size: many
j_call: TRBJ1-1
d_call: -
v_call: TRBV20-1
cdr3_length: 10
cdr3_nt: TGCAGTGCTAGTAACACTGAAGCTTTCTTT
cdr3_aa: CSASNTEAFF

clone_size: many
j_call: TRBJ1-1
d_call: -
v_call: TRBV18
cdr3_length: 14
cdr3_nt: TGTGCCAGCTCACCCCAGGGGCAAGCCACTGAAGCTTTCTTT
cdr3_aa: CASSPQGQATEAFF

clone_size: few
j_call: TRBJ2-5
d_call: -
v_call: TRBV5-1
cdr3_length: 14
cdr3_nt: TGCGCCAGCAGCTTGGGACAGAGCCAAGAGACCCAGTACTTC
cdr3_aa: CASSLGQSQETQYF

clone_size: -
j_call: TRBJ1-1
d_call: -
v_call: TRBV30
cdr3_length: 13
cdr3_nt: TGTGCCTGGAGTGAAGGGGACGCCACTGAAGCTTTCTTT
cdr3_aa: CAWSEGDATEAFF

clone_size: few
j_call: TRBJ1-1
d_call: -
v_call: TRBV30
cdr3_length: 12
cdr3_nt: TGTGCCTGGAGTGGGACAGCTAGTGAAGCTTTCTTT
cdr3_aa: CAWSGTASEAFF

clone_size: -
j_call: TRBJ2-2
d_call: -
v_call: TRBV7-2
cdr3_length: 12
cdr3_nt: TGTGCCAGCAGGTCAGGGCCCGGGGAGCTGTTTTTT
cdr3_aa: CASRSGPGELFF

clone_size: -
j_call: TRBJ2-1
d_call: -
v_call: TRBV3-1
cdr3_length: 15
cdr3_nt: TGTGCCAGCAGCCAAGAGAGGCTAGTGGGCCATGAGCAGTTCTTC
cdr3_aa: CASSQERLVGHEQFF

clone_size: many
j_call: TRBJ2-1
d_call: TRBD2
v_call: TRBV11-2
cdr3_length: 15
cdr3_nt: TGTGCCAGCAGTTACACGGGACTAGCGACGGGTGAGCAGTTCTTC
cdr3_aa: CASSYTGLATGEQFF

clone_size: few
j_call: TRBJ2-4
d_call: TRBD2
v_call: TRBV7-8
cdr3_length: 15
cdr3_nt: TGTGCCAGCAGTATAGGGGAGGGCTTGAAAAACATTCAGTACTTC
cdr3_aa: CASSIGEGLKNIQYF

clone_size: few
j_call: TRBJ2-5
d_call: TRBD1
v_call: TRBV4-2
cdr3_length: 15
cdr3_nt: TGTGCCAGCAGCCGAGATGGACAGGATCAAGAGACCCAGTACTTC
cdr3_aa: CASSRDGQDQETQYF

clone_size: few
j_call: TRBJ2-1
d_call: -
v_call: TRBV14
cdr3_length: 14
cdr3_nt: TGTGCCAGCAGCCAAGGGGCTAGAATCGATGAGCAGTTCTTC
cdr3_aa: CASSQGARIDEQFF

clone_size: few
j_call: TRBJ2-7
d_call: TRBD2
v_call: TRBV20-1
cdr3_length: 15
cdr3_nt: TGCAGTGCCCCGGGACTAGCGGGAGGTCCCTACGAGCAGTACTTC
cdr3_aa: CSAPGLAGGPYEQYF

clone_size: many
j_call: TRBJ2-7
d_call: -
v_call: TRBV28
cdr3_length: 14
cdr3_nt: TGTGCCAGCAGTGGCCCTGTCGATGTCAACGAGCAGTACTTC
cdr3_aa: CASSGPVDVNEQYF

clone_size: few
j_call: TRBJ2-5
d_call: TRBD2
v_call: TRBV12-3/TRBV12-4
cdr3_length: 16
cdr3_nt: TGTGCCAGCAGGGGACGGACTAGCGGGAGGGACGAGACCCAGTACTTC
cdr3_aa: CASRGRTSGRDETQYF

clone_size: few
j_call: TRBJ2-6
d_call: -
v_call: TRBV2
cdr3_length: 15
cdr3_nt: TGTGCCAGCTTCGGTGTGTTCTCTGGGGCCAACGTCCTGACTTTC
cdr3_aa: CASFGVFSGANVLTF

clone_size: few
j_call: TRBJ2-3
d_call: TRBD2
v_call: TRBV10-3
cdr3_length: 15
cdr3_nt: TGTGCCATCAGTCGGGGGCGGGAGGTCACAGATACGCAGTATTTT
cdr3_aa: CAISRGREVTDTQYF

clone_size: -
j_call: TRBJ2-5
d_call: TRBD2
v_call: TRBV4-1
cdr3_length: 17
cdr3_nt: TGCGCCAGCAGCCAAAATAAGGGACTAGCGGGCAGGGAGACCCAGTACTTC
cdr3_aa: CASSQNKGLAGRETQYF

clone_size: -
j_call: TRBJ1-2
d_call: -
v_call: TRBV5-1
cdr3_length: 13
cdr3_nt: TGTGCCAGCAGCTTGGACGAGAACTATGGCTACACCTTC
cdr3_aa: CASSLDENYGYTF

clone_size: many
j_call: TRBJ1-1
d_call: -
v_call: TRBV28
cdr3_length: 14
cdr3_nt: TGTGCCAGCAGTCCGGGACCCTTTGGGCCTGAAGCTTTCTTT
cdr3_aa: CASSPGPFGPEAFF

clone_size: -
j_call: TRBJ1-2
d_call: -
v_call: TRBV29-1
cdr3_length: 12
cdr3_nt: TGCAGCGTTTCGGGCATGGACTATGGCTACACCTTC
cdr3_aa: CSVSGMDYGYTF

clone_size: many
j_call: TRBJ1-1
d_call: -
v_call: TRBV12-3/TRBV12-4
cdr3_length: 13
cdr3_nt: TGTGCCAGCAGATTGACGGTTAACACTGAAGCTTTCTTT
cdr3_aa: CASRLTVNTEAFF

clone_size: many
j_call: TRBJ1-5
d_call: TRBD1
v_call: TRBV6-1
cdr3_length: 15
cdr3_nt: TGTGCCAGCACCTCGGGGGACAGGGGACGTCAGCCCCAGCATTTT
cdr3_aa: CASTSGDRGRQPQHF

clone_size: -
j_call: TRBJ1-1
d_call: -
v_call: TRBV29-1
cdr3_length: 15
cdr3_nt: TGCAGCGTTGAAAAAGAGGGCCCCATGAACACTGAAGCTTTCTTT
cdr3_aa: CSVEKEGPMNTEAFF

clone_size: -
j_call: TRBJ1-2
d_call: TRBD1
v_call: TRBV5-5
cdr3_length: 14
cdr3_nt: TGTGCCAGCAGTTACGACAGGGGGCACCGTGGCTACACCTTC
cdr3_aa: CASSYDRGHRGYTF

clone_size: few
j_call: TRBJ2-5
d_call: TRBD2
v_call: TRBV6-6
cdr3_length: 16
cdr3_nt: TGTGCCAGCAGTTACCCGCAGCGGGAGGGCTTGAAGACCCAGTACTTC
cdr3_aa: CASSYPQREGLKTQYF

clone_size: few
j_call: TRBJ1-1
d_call: -
v_call: TRBV29-1
cdr3_length: 13
cdr3_nt: TGCAGCGCAGGGAAAACAGTGAACACTGAAGCTTTCTTT
cdr3_aa: CSAGKTVNTEAFF

clone_size: few
j_call: TRBJ1-4
d_call: TRBD1
v_call: TRBV11-1
cdr3_length: 13
cdr3_nt: TGTGCCAGCAGCCAAGGGACAGTGGAAAAACTGTTTTTT
cdr3_aa: CASSQGTVEKLFF

clone_size: -
j_call: TRBJ2-2
d_call: TRBD2
v_call: TRBV10-3
cdr3_length: 16
cdr3_nt: TGTGCCATCACCGAAGGAGGGAGGGCCCTCACCGGGGAGCTGTTTTTT
cdr3_aa: CAITEGGRALTGELFF

clone_size: -
j_call: TRBJ2-2
d_call: TRBD2
v_call: TRBV20-1
cdr3_length: 15
cdr3_nt: TGCAGTGCTAGTGATAGCGGGAGGGGGTCCGGGGAGCTGTTTTTT
cdr3_aa: CSASDSGRGSGELFF